Below, 15 T cell receptor beta chains from the same sample are listed, as sequenced in a study of Ad26.COV2.S vaccination and SARS-CoV-2 variants (dated by TCRdb to 2020 to 2022). Library preparation was by the immunoSEQ multiplex PCR assay. This immuneACCESS table, as held by TCRdb, lists in-frame sequences with V and J called but not all clones. Of the missing ones, under half trace to an unresolved V gene in checked studies; the others have no known cause. The sample table holds roughly 700,000 clones, of which roughly 90% were seen once. The top ten clones comprise approximately 1.5% of the sample. The sample's treatment or condition label, decoded: roughly 19 received Ad26.COV2.S at low or high dose, single or two shots; about 5 received placebo; per-sample allocation not given. For vaccine and placebo recipients, the sequenced repertoires came from samples collected on day 63 after the first injection.

Source: peripheral blood, taken in a trial of Ad26.COV2.S vaccine versus placebo. The origin of the receptors is a person aged 18-65 years who received the Ad26.COV2.S COVID-19 vaccine or a placebo.

This clone came up once. The genes are TRBV24-1 and TRBJ2-1; TRBD2 matches at 13 bases. The germline V gene encodes CDR1 KGHDR and CDR2 SFDVKD. This CDR3 contains 19 residues. Trimming removed 4 bases from V and 4 bases from J; junction bases left unmatched: 12. CDR3 DNA sequence: TGTGCCACCAGTGACCCTGCCCTACCGGGACTAGCGGGATACAATGAGCAGTTCTTC. Translated, it gives CATSDPALPGLAGYNEQFF.

This clone showed up just once. The chain recombines TRBV5-6 with TRBJ2-1, with D unclear. Trimming removed 2 bases from V and 0 bases from J, with 12 bases in between. CDR3 length equals 16 residues. Germline lookup yields CDR1 SGHDT and CDR2 YYEEEE. The CDR3 DNA reads as TGTGCCAGCAGCTTCCCTCGCATGAGCTCCTACAATGAGCAGTTCTTC. This codes for CASSFPRMSSYNEQFF. Full variable domain (missing parts from reference TRBV5-6 and TRBJ2-1): DAGVTQSPTHLIKTRGQQVTLRCSPKSGHDTVSWYQQALGQGPQFIFQYYEEEERQRGNFPDRFSGHQFPNYSSELNVNALLLGDSALYLCASSFPRMSSYNEQFFGPGTRLTVL.

The V gene is TRBV24-1, the J gene TRBJ2-5; D perhaps matches TRBD2 (5 bases). CDR3 length: 15 residues. V was clipped by 0 bases and J by 5 bases, with 12 bases between them. The germline V gene has CDR1 KGHDR and CDR2 SFDVKD. The CDR3 bases are TGTGCCACCAGTGATTTGGAGGGAGCCGGCGAGACCCAGTACTTC. It translates to CATSDLEGAGETQYF.

CDR3 sequence: CASSQEAAGWETQYF. The CDR3 DNA follows: TGTGCCAGCAGCCAAGAGGCAGCGGGGTGGGAGACCCAGTACTTC. J is TRBJ2-5 and V is TRBV3-1 (or the pseudogene TRBV3-2), with 7 bases aligning to TRBD2. The ends lost 0 bases at V and 5 bases at J; junction bases unmatched: 6. This CDR3 has 15 residues. In germline, CDR1 is LGHDT, CDR2 YNNKEL (reference sequence).

The chain combines TRBV19 with TRBJ1-4; 7 bases match TRBD1. Germline V lookup: CDR1 LNHDA, CDR2 SQIVND (reference sequence). This CDR3 has 15 residues. The junction had 8 bases not matched to a gene; V was cut back by 3 bases and J by 7 bases. CDR3 coding DNA: TGTGCCAGTAGTATTGGAACAGGGGTGGGTGAAAAACTGTTTTTT. Amino acids: CASSIGTGVGEKLFF.

The CDR3 here is CASSEQGYMNTEAFF. The CDR3 DNA sequence: TGTGCCAGCAGTGAACAGGGGTATATGAACACTGAAGCTTTCTTT. This sequence joins TRBV2 and TRBJ1-1; D is possibly TRBD1 (6 bases). Germline CDR1 is SNHLY and CDR2 is FYNNEI. V lost 2 bases, J lost 0 bases, and 10 bases lay in between. The CDR3 has 15 amino acids.

Concerning this clone itself: Additional DNA sequences in this sample encode the identical CDR3. This rearrangement joins TRBV18 to TRBJ1-2, with no clear D. This CDR3 is built from 13 residues. CDR1 is KGHSH and CDR2 is LQKENI in the germline V gene. V was pared by 2 bases and J by 3 bases, with 7 bases between. The CDR3 region is CASSPSTDYGYTF. CDR3 sequence (DNA): TGTGCCAGCTCACCAAGCACCGACTATGGCTACACCTTC.

This chain uses TRBV2 with TRBJ2-1; D possibly corresponds to TRBD2 (7 bases). The germline V and J ends were trimmed by 4 bases and 14 bases, with 15 bases remaining between them. The CDR3 runs 12 residues. Germline CDR1 SNHLY, CDR2 FYNNEI. The chain's CDR3 is CASSAPGEGEFF. CDR3 DNA: TGTGCCAGCAGTGCCCCGGGGGAGGGGGAGTTCTTC. The full variable domain, its missing parts supplied by reference TRBV2 and TRBJ2-1, is EPEVTQTPSHQVTQMGQEVILRCVPISNHLYFYWYRQILGQKVEFLVSFYNNEISEKSEIFDDQFSVERPDGSNFTLKIRSTKLEDSAMYFCASSAPGEGEFFGPGTRLTVL.

Of note for this clone: The same CDR3 also results from other DNA sequences found in this sample. The rearrangement joins TRBV11-2 to TRBJ2-7; TRBD2 matches 8 bases. Germline CDR1 reads SGHAT; CDR2 reads FQNNGV. V gave up 1 base and J gave up 0 bases; unmatched junction bases: 2. The CDR3 is 15 amino acids. CDR3 sequence reads: CASSLAGGSSYEQYF. The CDR3 nucleotides are TGTGCCAGCAGCTTAGCGGGAGGGAGCTCCTACGAGCAGTACTTC.

J is TRBJ1-5 and V is TRBV6-6; D may be TRBD1 (5 bases). V was trimmed by 7 bases and J by 5 bases, leaving 21 bases between them. Germline assignment: CDR1 MNHNY and CDR2 SVGAGI (reference sequence). The CDR3 consists of 16 residues. In DNA form, the CDR3 reads TGTGCCAGCACCCGTTCCCTTACAGGTACGGATCAGCCCCAGCATTTT. This translates into CASTRSLTGTDQPQHF.

The genes are TRBV18 and TRBJ2-2; TRBD1 matches 10 bases. The CDR3 runs to 14 residues. The V segment lost 5 bases and the J segment 6 bases; nucleotides outside the gene matches: 3. CDR1 is KGHSH, CDR2 LQKENI, per germline. The CDR3 sequence is CASSAGTGAGELFF. The CDR3 nucleotides read TGTGCCAGCTCAGCCGGGACAGGGGCCGGGGAGCTGTTTTTT.

The CDR3 reads CASSTQGADTQYF. CDR3 in DNA: TGCGCCAGCAGCACCCAGGGTGCCGATACGCAGTATTTT. The chain uses TRBV5-1 and TRBJ2-3; TRBD1 might be the D (5 bases). Trimming cost V 4 bases and J 6 bases, with 12 bases left between them. Germline CDR1 and CDR2: SGHRS and YFSETQ. The CDR3 runs 13 residues.

The table lists this clone with a few counts. V gene TRBV2 combines with J gene TRBJ2-7; maybe TRBD2 (5 bases). The CDR3 covers 15 residues. The germline V gene encodes CDR1 SNHLY and CDR2 FYNNEI. Trimming shortened V by 6 bases and J by 2 bases, and 17 bases separated the two germline ends. The CDR3 region is CASRPTPGSTYEQYF. In DNA form, the CDR3 reads TGTGCCAGCAGGCCGACACCGGGATCCACCTACGAGCAGTACTTC.

V gene TRBV5-4 combines with J gene TRBJ2-7; D not resolved. The CDR3 length is 14 residues. Germline V gene sequence: CDR1 SGHNT, CDR2 YYREEE (reference sequence). Trimming pared 0 bases from V and 3 bases from J, leaving 10 bases between. The CDR3 loop is CASSLGGKGYEQYF. The CDR3 region has the DNA TGTGCCAGCAGCTTGGGGGGAAAAGGCTACGAGCAGTACTTC.

V and J are TRBV6-5 and TRBJ1-5; D perhaps matches TRBD1 (5 bases). Looked up from germline, CDR1 is MNHEY and CDR2 is SVGAGI. Trimming shortened V by 6 bases and J by 0 bases, and 12 bases separated the two germline ends. This CDR3 is built from 15 residues. Here the CDR3 reads CASSSGSYSNQPQHF. The DNA for the CDR3 is TGTGCCAGCAGCTCAGGGAGCTATAGCAATCAGCCCCAGCATTTT.